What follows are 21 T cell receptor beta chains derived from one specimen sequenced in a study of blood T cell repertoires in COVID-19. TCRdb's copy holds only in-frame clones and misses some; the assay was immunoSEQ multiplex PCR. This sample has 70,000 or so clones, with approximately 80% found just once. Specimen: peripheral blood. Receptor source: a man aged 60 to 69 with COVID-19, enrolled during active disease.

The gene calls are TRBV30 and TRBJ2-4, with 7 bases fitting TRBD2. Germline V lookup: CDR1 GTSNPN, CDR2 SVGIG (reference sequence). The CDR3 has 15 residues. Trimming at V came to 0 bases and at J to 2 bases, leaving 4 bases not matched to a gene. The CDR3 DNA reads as TGTGCCTGGAGTGTTGGCGGGGGAACCAAAAACATTCAGTACTTC. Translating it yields CAWSVGGGTKNIQYF.

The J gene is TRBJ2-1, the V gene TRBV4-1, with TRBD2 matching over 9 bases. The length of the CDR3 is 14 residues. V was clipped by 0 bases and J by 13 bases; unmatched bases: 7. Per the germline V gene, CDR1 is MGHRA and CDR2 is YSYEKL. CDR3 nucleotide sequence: TGCGCCAGCAGCCAAGAGGGGGGTAGCGGGGGACAGTTCTTC. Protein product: CASSQEGGSGGQFF.

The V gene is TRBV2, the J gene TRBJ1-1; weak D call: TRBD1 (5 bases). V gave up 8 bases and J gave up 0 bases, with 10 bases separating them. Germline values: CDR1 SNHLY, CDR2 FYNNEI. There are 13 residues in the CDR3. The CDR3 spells CASEEGVNTEAFF. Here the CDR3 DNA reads TGTGCCAGCGAGGAAGGGGTGAACACTGAAGCTTTCTTT.

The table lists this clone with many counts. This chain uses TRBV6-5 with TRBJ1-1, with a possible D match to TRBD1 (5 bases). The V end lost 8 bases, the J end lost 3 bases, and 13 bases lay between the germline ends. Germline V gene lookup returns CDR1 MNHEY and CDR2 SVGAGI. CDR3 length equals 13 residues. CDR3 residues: CASSQGFDTEAFF. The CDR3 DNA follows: TGTGCCAGCTCTCAGGGTTTTGACACTGAAGCTTTCTTT.

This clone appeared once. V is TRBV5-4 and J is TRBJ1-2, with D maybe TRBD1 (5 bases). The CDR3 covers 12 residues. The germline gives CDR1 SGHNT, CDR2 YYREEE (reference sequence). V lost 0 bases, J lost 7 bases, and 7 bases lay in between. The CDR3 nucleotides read TGTGCCAGCAGCTTGGCGGGGGGTGGCTACACCTTC. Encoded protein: CASSLAGGGYTF.

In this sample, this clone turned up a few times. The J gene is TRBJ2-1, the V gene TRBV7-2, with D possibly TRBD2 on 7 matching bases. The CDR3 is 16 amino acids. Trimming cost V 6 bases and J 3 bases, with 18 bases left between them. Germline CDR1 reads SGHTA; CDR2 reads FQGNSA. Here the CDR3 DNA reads TGTGCCAGCAGTCCCCGGGGGGAGGGGGACTACAATGAGCAGTTCTTC. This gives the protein CASSPRGEGDYNEQFF.

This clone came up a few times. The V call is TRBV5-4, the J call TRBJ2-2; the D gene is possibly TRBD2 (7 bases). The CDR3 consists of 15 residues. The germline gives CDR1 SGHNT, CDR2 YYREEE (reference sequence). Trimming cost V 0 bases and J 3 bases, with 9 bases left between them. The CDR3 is CASSLGGGHTGELFF. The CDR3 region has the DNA TGTGCCAGCAGCTTGGGGGGGGGCCACACCGGGGAGCTGTTTTTT.

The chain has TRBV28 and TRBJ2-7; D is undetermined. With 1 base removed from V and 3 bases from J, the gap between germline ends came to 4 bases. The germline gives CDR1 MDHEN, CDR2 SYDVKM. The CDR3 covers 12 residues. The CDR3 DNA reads TGTGCCAGCAGTTTATCTAACTACGAGCAGTACTTC. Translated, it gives CASSLSNYEQYF.

The CDR3 is CASSLLGGYTF. In DNA form, the CDR3 reads TGTGCCAGCAGTTTACTGGGCGGCTACACCTTC. The J gene is TRBJ1-2, the V gene TRBV12-3 or TRBV12-4, with D unclear. V was pared by 2 bases and J by 8 bases, with 6 bases between. The CDR3 sequence is 11 residues long.

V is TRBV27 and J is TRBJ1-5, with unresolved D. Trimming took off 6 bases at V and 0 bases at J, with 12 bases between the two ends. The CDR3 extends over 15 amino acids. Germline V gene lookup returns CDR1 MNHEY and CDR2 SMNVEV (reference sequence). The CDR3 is CASRNGGISNQPQHF. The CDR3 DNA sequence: TGTGCCAGCAGAAATGGCGGTATTAGCAATCAGCCCCAGCATTTT.

The CDR3 loop reads CATSRDLGGVPNTEAFF. Written as DNA, the CDR3 is TGTGCCACCAGCAGAGATCTAGGGGGTGTCCCGAACACTGAAGCTTTCTTT. The chain uses TRBV15 and TRBJ1-1; TRBD1 might be the D (6 bases). This CDR3 has 17 amino acids. Germline assignment: CDR1 LNHNV and CDR2 YYDKDF (reference sequence). The V and J ends lost 0 bases and 1 base respectively, with 15 bases between them. Using reference TRBV15 and TRBJ1-1 for the parts outside the CDR3, the full variable domain is DAMVIQNPRYQVTQFGKPVTLSCSQTLNHNVMYWYQQKSSQAPKLLFHYYDKDFNNEADTPDNFQSRRPNTSFCFLDIRSPGLGDTAMYLCATSRDLGGVPNTEAFFGQGTRLTVV.

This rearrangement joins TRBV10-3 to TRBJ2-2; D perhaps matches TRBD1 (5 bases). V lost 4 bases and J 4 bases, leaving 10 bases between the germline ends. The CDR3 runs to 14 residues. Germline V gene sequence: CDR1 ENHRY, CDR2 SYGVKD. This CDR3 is CAISASGFTGELFF. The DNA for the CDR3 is TGTGCCATCAGTGCCTCAGGGTTCACCGGGGAGCTGTTTTTT.

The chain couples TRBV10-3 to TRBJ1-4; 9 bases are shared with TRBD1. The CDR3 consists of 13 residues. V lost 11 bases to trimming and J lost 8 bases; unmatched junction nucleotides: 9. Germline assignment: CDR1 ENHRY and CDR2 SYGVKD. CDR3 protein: CASAGQGVEKLFF. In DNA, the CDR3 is TGTGCCTCAGCGGGACAGGGAGTCGAAAAACTGTTTTTT.

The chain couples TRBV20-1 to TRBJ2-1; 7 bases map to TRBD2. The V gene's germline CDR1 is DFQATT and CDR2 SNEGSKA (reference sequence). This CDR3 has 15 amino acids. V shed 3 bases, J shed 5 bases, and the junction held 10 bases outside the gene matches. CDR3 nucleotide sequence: TGCAGTGCTAGTGAGGGCCTAGCGGAGCACAATGAGCAGTTCTTC. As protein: CSASEGLAEHNEQFF.

CDR3 protein: CASSPAGIDYGYTF. In DNA, the CDR3 is TGCGCCAGCAGCCCGGCGGGGATCGACTATGGCTACACCTTC. The V call is TRBV5-1, the J call TRBJ1-2; no firm D call. The CDR3 is made up of 14 amino acids. Germline V gene lookup returns CDR1 SGHRS and CDR2 YFSETQ. Trimming stripped 4 bases from V and 3 bases from J, with 13 bases between.

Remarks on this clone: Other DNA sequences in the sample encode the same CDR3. The CDR3 DNA follows: TGTGCCAGCAGTCCCCTGAGTAGGGAGCTGTTTTTT. Its protein product is CASSPLSRELFF. This chain links TRBV28 with TRBJ2-2; no clear D gene. The CDR3 has 12 amino acids. V was cut by 5 bases and J by 9 bases, with 10 bases left in between. Germline CDR1 reads MDHEN; CDR2 reads SYDVKM.

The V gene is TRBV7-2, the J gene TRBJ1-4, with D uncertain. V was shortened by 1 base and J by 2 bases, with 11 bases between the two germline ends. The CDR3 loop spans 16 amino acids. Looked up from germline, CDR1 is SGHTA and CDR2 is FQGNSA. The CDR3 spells CASSLDAGWTNEKLFF. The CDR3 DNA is TGTGCCAGCAGCTTAGATGCGGGATGGACTAATGAAAAACTGTTTTTT.

CDR3 sequence (DNA): TGTGCCAGTAGGGCTGGGCAAAACATTCAGTACTTC. Translated: CASRAGQNIQYF. This chain uses TRBV19 with TRBJ2-4; the D is unclear. Germline V gene sequence: CDR1 LNHDA, CDR2 SQIVND (reference sequence). V lost 6 bases, J lost 5 bases, and 8 bases lay in between. The CDR3 has 12 residues.

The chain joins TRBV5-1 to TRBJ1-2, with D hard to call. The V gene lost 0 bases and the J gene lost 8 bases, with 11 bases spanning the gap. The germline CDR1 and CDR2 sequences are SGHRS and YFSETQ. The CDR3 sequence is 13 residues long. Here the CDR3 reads CASSLGRVGGYTF. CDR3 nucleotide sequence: TGCGCCAGCAGCTTGGGGAGGGTGGGAGGCTACACCTTC.

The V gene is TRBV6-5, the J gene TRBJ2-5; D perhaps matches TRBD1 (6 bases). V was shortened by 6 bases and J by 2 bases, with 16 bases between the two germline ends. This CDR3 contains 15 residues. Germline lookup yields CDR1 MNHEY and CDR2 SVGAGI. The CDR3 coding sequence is TGTGCCAGCAGACGGGACACCCAACCTCAAGAGACCCAGTACTTC. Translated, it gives CASRRDTQPQETQYF.

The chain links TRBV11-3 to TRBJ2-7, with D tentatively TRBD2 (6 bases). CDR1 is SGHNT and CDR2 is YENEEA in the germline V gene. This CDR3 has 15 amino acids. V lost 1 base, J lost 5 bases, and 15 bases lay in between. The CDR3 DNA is TGTGCCAGCAGCTTAGTTCGGGAGTTATCCCACGAGCAGTACTTC. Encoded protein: CASSLVRELSHEQYF.